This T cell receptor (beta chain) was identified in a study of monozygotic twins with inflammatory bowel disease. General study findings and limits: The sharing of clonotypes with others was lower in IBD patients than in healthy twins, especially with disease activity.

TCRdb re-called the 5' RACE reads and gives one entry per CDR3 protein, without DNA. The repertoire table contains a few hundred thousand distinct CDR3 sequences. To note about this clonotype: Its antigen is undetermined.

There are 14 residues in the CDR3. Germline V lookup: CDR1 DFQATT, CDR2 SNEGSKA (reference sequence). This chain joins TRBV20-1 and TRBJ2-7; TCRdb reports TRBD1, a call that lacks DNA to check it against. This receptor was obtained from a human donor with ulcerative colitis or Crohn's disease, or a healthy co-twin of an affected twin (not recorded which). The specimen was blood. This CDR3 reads CSARKQPQTYEQYF.